A selection of T cell receptor beta chains follows, all from one sample in a study of memory CD4+ T cells and cytomegalovirus serostatus. Profiled with immunoSEQ multiplex PCR; TCRdb holds only in-frame clones, not every one. The table shows roughly 45,000 clones, with approximately 84% occurring only once. Sequenced material: memory CD4+ T cells from blood. The receptor set was obtained from an adult in good health and CMV-seronegative. The CDR3 runs from the conserved cysteine through the conserved F or W. Fields, in order: J gene, D gene, clone size, V gene, CDR3 DNA, CDR3 protein. A D gene is named only where the DNA matches it firmly. Not every row has a clone size; where given, it reads once, few, many or a size class.

>TRBJ1-2|NA|NA|TRBV6-1
TGTGCCAGCAGTGAAGGGGGCAGCTACTATGGCTACACCTTC
CASSEGGSYYGYTF
>TRBJ1-6|NA|NA|TRBV27
TGTGCCAGCAGTTTCGACAGATCAAATTCACCCCTCCACTTT
CASSFDRSNSPLHF
>TRBJ2-5|TRBD1|NA|TRBV27
TGTGCCAGCAGTTTAACACAGGGGGCTAGGGCCCAGTACTTC
CASSLTQGARAQYF
>TRBJ1-6|NA|NA|TRBV5-1
TGCGCCAGCAGTTCTGAGCGAACAAATTCACCCCTCCACTTT
CASSSERTNSPLHF
>TRBJ2-7|NA|NA|TRBV6-5
TGTGCCAGCAGTAAACAGCGACAAAAAGCCTACGAGCAGTACTTC
CASSKQRQKAYEQYF
>TRBJ2-2|NA|NA|TRBV5-4
TGTGCCAGCAGCGCAACCAGGGGTAACACCGGGGAGCTGTTTTTT
CASSATRGNTGELFF
>TRBJ2-7|NA|NA|TRBV5-6
TGTGCCAGCAGCATCGACGTGGAGCAGTACTTC
CASSIDVEQYF
>TRBJ1-5|TRBD1|NA|TRBV2
TGTGCCAGCAGCGACACAGGGGTTGGCAATCAGCCCCAGCATTTT
CASSDTGVGNQPQHF
>TRBJ2-2|NA|NA|TRBV29-1
TGCAGCGCATCACCGGATGTGGGGGGCGGGGAGCTGTTTTTT
CSASPDVGGGELFF
>TRBJ2-7|NA|once|TRBV19
TGTGCCAGTAGTGCGGGGACGGGATTTTCTCAGTGGCAGTACTTC
CASSAGTGFSQWQYF
>TRBJ2-7|NA|NA|TRBV5-6
TGTGCCAGCAATCTAGGGAGCCTAAGCTCCTACGAGCAGTACTTC
CASNLGSLSSYEQYF
>TRBJ2-5|TRBD2|once|TRBV7-3
TGTGCCAGCAGCTTAACTAGCGGGGGAGAGACCCAGTACTTC
CASSLTSGGETQYF
>TRBJ2-7|NA|NA|TRBV10-3
TGTGCCATCAGTGAGGATACAGTGACCTACGAGCAGTACTTC
CAISEDTVTYEQYF
>TRBJ1-4|NA|NA|TRBV6-5
TGTGCCAGCAGTTACCCCCGGGGGTGGGATGAAAAACTGTTTTTT
CASSYPRGWDEKLFF
>TRBJ2-7|TRBD1|few|TRBV28
TGTGCCAGCAGTTTTCAGGGGGCTTCCTACGAGCAGTACTTC
CASSFQGASYEQYF
>TRBJ2-3|NA|NA|TRBV19
TGTGCCTCAAAGGGGAGCACAGATACGCAGTATTTT
CASKGSTDTQYF
>TRBJ1-2|NA|NA|TRBV30
TGTGCCTGGAGTGAAGGGAGAAATGGCTACACCTTC
CAWSEGRNGYTF
>TRBJ1-1|NA|once|TRBV2
TGTGCCAGCAGTGAAGTCCAGGGCTTATACCCTGAAGCTTTCTTT
CASSEVQGLYPEAFF
>TRBJ2-1|NA|NA|TRBV18
TGTGCCAGCTCACCACGAGACAGCCCCTACAATGAGCAGTTCTTC
CASSPRDSPYNEQFF
>TRBJ1-4|NA|NA|TRBV19
TGTGCCAGCCGAGGAGGGGCCGACGAAAAACTGTTTTTT
CASRGGADEKLFF
>TRBJ1-3|NA|once|TRBV4-2
TGTGCCAGCAGCCAAGAGTTCACAACTGGAAACACCATATATTTT
CASSQEFTTGNTIYF
>TRBJ1-1|NA|NA|TRBV9
TGTGCCAGCAGCTATTCTCCGAACACTGAAGCTTTCTTT
CASSYSPNTEAFF
>TRBJ2-7|NA|NA|TRBV4-2
TGTGCCAGCAGCCAAGAGGTCTCCTACGAGCAGTACTTC
CASSQEVSYEQYF
>TRBJ2-7|NA|NA|TRBV6-1
TGTGCCTCTCCTCTCCTCGAGCAGTACTTC
CASPLLEQYF
>TRBJ1-3|NA|few|TRBV6-5
TGTGCCAGCAGTTACTCGCTGGCCTCCTCTGGAAACACCATATATTTT
CASSYSLASSGNTIYF
>TRBJ1-3|TRBD1|once|TRBV4-1
TGCGCCAGCAGCCGTCCTGGGACAGACAAACTTGGAAACACCATATATTTT
CASSRPGTDKLGNTIYF
>TRBJ2-5|NA|few|TRBV18
TGTGCCAGCTCACCAACTACTAGGGGGAAGACCCAGTACTTC
CASSPTTRGKTQYF
>TRBJ1-2|TRBD1|once|TRBV7-2
TGTGCCAGCAGCTTAATGCCGGGACAGATAACCTATGGCTACACCTTC
CASSLMPGQITYGYTF
>TRBJ1-3|TRBD1|NA|TRBV30
TGTGCCTTCTCGGACAGGGGAGTCTCTGGAAACACCATATATTTT
CAFSDRGVSGNTIYF
>TRBJ2-3|NA|NA|TRBV9
TGTGCCAGCAGCGTTACGCCAGGGGGGCTAGGGACAGATACGCAGTATTTT
CASSVTPGGLGTDTQYF
>TRBJ2-6|NA|NA|TRBV7-9
TGTGCCAGCAGCTTAGGCCTCTCTGGGGCCAACGTCCTGACTTTC
CASSLGLSGANVLTF
>TRBJ2-5|NA|NA|TRBV7-3
TGTGCCAGCAGCTTCAGGCACCAAGAGACCCAGTACTTC
CASSFRHQETQYF
>TRBJ2-7|NA|once|TRBV28
TGTGCCAGCCACCCGGCGGGGATCGGCGAGCAGTACTTC
CASHPAGIGEQYF
>TRBJ2-5|NA|NA|TRBV23-1
TGCGCCAGCAGTCTTCTGGGGACCCAGTACTTC
CASSLLGTQYF
>TRBJ1-2|NA|NA|TRBV28
TGTGCCAGCCAGACCGCTGCTAACTATGGCTACACCTTC
CASQTAANYGYTF
>TRBJ1-2|NA|NA|TRBV29-1
TGCAGCGTCCGACAGGCCTATGGCTACACCTTC
CSVRQAYGYTF
>TRBJ1-2|NA|NA|TRBV7-9
TGTGCCAGCAGCTTAGAAGTGGGAGGTGGTGGCTACACCTTC
CASSLEVGGGGYTF
>TRBJ2-2|TRBD2|once|TRBV11-2
TGTGCCAGCAGCCGTCTAGCGGGGGACACCGGGGAGCTGTTTTTT
CASSRLAGDTGELFF
>TRBJ2-7|NA|NA|TRBV6-6
TGTGCCAGCAGACCAGGCGGGGTCAACTACGAGCAGTACTTC
CASRPGGVNYEQYF
>TRBJ2-3|TRBD2|NA|TRBV5-4
TGTGCCAGCAGTAATGCTGGAGCGGGGGGGACTAGCACAGATACGCAGTATTTT
CASSNAGAGGTSTDTQYF
>TRBJ1-2|NA|NA|TRBV7-9
TGTGCCAGCAGCTCGCGGACAGCTCATGGCTACACCTTC
CASSSRTAHGYTF
>TRBJ2-3|NA|NA|TRBV28
TGTGCCGGACAGGGAGGGAGAGATACGCAGTATTTT
CAGQGGRDTQYF
>TRBJ1-2|NA|NA|TRBV27
TGTGCCAGCAGTTCCCGCCCCCGGCATGGCTACACCTTC
CASSSRPRHGYTF
>TRBJ1-2|NA|NA|TRBV6-1
TGTGCCAGCAGTGATCCCGGCGGGGGAGGCTACACCTTC
CASSDPGGGGYTF
>TRBJ2-3|NA|NA|TRBV2
TGTGCCAGCAGTGAACTTTTTGGAAGGAGTAGCACAGATACGCAGTATTTT
CASSELFGRSSTDTQYF
>TRBJ2-2|TRBD1|NA|TRBV10-2
TGCGCCAGCAGTGATAAAGGACAGGGATCGAACACCGGGGAGCTGTTTTTT
CASSDKGQGSNTGELFF
>TRBJ1-5|NA|NA|TRBV18
TGTGCCAGCTCACTTTCGAAGGATCAGCCCCAGCATTTT
CASSLSKDQPQHF
>TRBJ2-3|NA|NA|TRBV2
TGTGCCAGCAGTGTCCTGGGTACAGATACGCAGTATTTT
CASSVLGTDTQYF
>TRBJ2-2|NA|NA|TRBV29-1
TGCAGCGTTGAAAGAGGGTCCGGGGAGCTGTTTTTT
CSVERGSGELFF
>TRBJ1-5|NA|NA|TRBV30
TGTGCCTGGGGGGCCGCGGGTAACAATCAGCCCCAGCATTTT
CAWGAAGNNQPQHF
>TRBJ2-1|TRBD2|few|TRBV11-2
TGTGCCAGCAGCTCCCTAGCGGGGGCAAATGAGCAGTTCTTC
CASSSLAGANEQFF
>TRBJ2-7|NA|NA|TRBV9
TGTGCCAGCAGCGTAGGAGGAGGACACTACGAGCAGTACTTC
CASSVGGGHYEQYF